The sequence of this T cell receptor (beta chain) was determined in a study of blood T cell repertoires in COVID-19. At the level of the study: T cells, B-cell-depleted T cells, or PBMCs provided the cDNA or gDNA that served as material.

The CDR3 runs 15 residues. Germline assignment: CDR1 MDHEN and CDR2 SYDVKM. V was pared by 6 bases and J by 4 bases, with 17 bases between. TCRdb's copy holds only in-frame clones and misses some; the assay was immunoSEQ multiplex PCR. The data contain a few hundred thousand clones, 80% to 85% of them singletons. The participants were between roughly 18 and 89 years old and came from some 23 US areas. Cohort placement rested on clinical history that participants reported themselves. Before being deemed recovered, Cohort 3 donors had two negative PCRs, clearance, or symptom resolution. The TCR was taken from a middle-aged woman who had recovered from COVID-19. The V call is TRBV28, the J call TRBJ2-3, with TRBD1 as a possible D gene (6 bases). Sequencing used PBMCs or T cells enriched from blood (not recorded which). The CDR3 DNA is TGTGCCAGCAGCCAAGGGGGAGCCGCTTCAGATACGCAGTATTTT. Protein: CASSQGGAASDTQYF.